These 22 T cell receptor beta chains originate from one sample sequenced in a study of blood T cell repertoires in COVID-19. The table came from immunoSEQ multiplex PCR; TCRdb's copy has only in-frame clones and leaves some out. The table has 200,000 to 250,000 clones, over 80% seen once. The sample comprised peripheral blood. The source of these receptors is a woman under 40 with COVID-19, enrolled during active disease.

The chain links TRBV5-6 to TRBJ2-3, with 7 bases aligning to TRBD2. The germline V gene has CDR1 SGHDT and CDR2 YYEEEE. The CDR3 extends over 16 amino acids. With V trimmed by 3 bases and J by 5 bases, 12 bases remained unmatched. In nucleotides, the CDR3 is TGTGCCAGCAGCTCCGTCCCGAGACTAGCTGGAGATACGCAGTATTTT. Protein product: CASSSVPRLAGDTQYF.

This chain connects TRBV7-3 to TRBJ1-2; TRBD1 agrees at 8 bases. Germline CDR1 is SGHTA and CDR2 is FQGTGA. Trimming cost V 6 bases and J 4 bases; bases outside gene matches: 4. CDR3 length equals 13 residues. The CDR3 is CASSLDRAYGYTF. CDR3 in DNA: TGTGCCAGCAGTCTGGACAGGGCCTATGGCTACACCTTC.

This sequence joins TRBV25-1 and TRBJ2-5, with a tentative D call TRBD1 (5 bases). Trimming took off 6 bases at V and 3 bases at J, with 17 bases between the two ends. The CDR3 spans 15 residues. Germline V CDR1 and CDR2: MGHDK, SYGVNS. CDR3 DNA: TGTGCCAGCAGCCAAGGGGTCAGAACCAAAGAGACCCAGTACTTC. Translating gives CASSQGVRTKETQYF. Full variable domain (outside the CDR3, taken from reference TRBV25-1 and TRBJ2-5): EADIYQTPRYLVIGTGKKITLECSQTMGHDKMYWYQQDPGMELHLIHYSYGVNSTEKGDLSSESTVSRIRTEHFPLTLESARPSHTSQYLCASSQGVRTKETQYFGPGTRLLVL.

This clone has a single count. The V and J genes are TRBV9 and TRBJ2-5, with 12 bases aligning to TRBD2. The germline CDR1 and CDR2 sequences are SGDLS and YYNGEE. V lost 4 bases, J lost 2 bases, and 6 bases stayed unmatched. This CDR3 region has 16 residues. DNA for the CDR3: TGTGCCAGCAGCATGCGGACTAGCGGGGATCAAGAGACCCAGTACTTC. Residues: CASSMRTSGDQETQYF. The full variable domain, with the rest looked up from reference TRBV9 and TRBJ2-5, is DSGVTQTPKHLITATGQRVTLRCSPRSGDLSVYWYQQSLDQGLQFLIQYYNGEERAKGNILERFSAQQFPDLHSELNLSSLELGDSALYFCASSMRTSGDQETQYFGPGTRLLVL.

V is TRBV11-2 and J is TRBJ2-7, with unresolved D. The CDR3 spans 11 residues. In germline, CDR1 is SGHAT, CDR2 FQNNGV. V dropped 5 bases and J dropped 1 base, with 3 bases sitting between them. The CDR3 nucleotides are TGTGCCAGCAGCCAATCCTACGAGCAGTACTTC. It specifies CASSQSYEQYF. The complete variable domain, with remaining parts taken from reference TRBV11-2 and TRBJ2-7, reads EAGVAQSPRYKIIEKRQSVAFWCNPISGHATLYWYQQILGQGPKLLIQFQNNGVVDDSQLPKDRFSAERLKGVDSTLKIQPAKLEDSAVYLCASSQSYEQYFGPGTRLTVT.

The chain uses TRBV6-5 and TRBJ1-1; 8 nucleotides agree with TRBD1. Losses at the gene ends were 0 bases for V and 11 bases for J; bases not matched to a gene: 8. The CDR3 sequence is 14 residues long. The germline CDR1 and CDR2 sequences are MNHEY and SVGAGI. This CDR3 is CASSYSGTGVKAFF. CDR3 DNA: TGTGCCAGCAGTTACTCTGGGACAGGCGTTAAGGCTTTCTTT.

The chain joins TRBV15 to TRBJ2-1; maybe TRBD2 (5 bases). CDR3 length: 16 residues. V gave up 0 bases and J gave up 4 bases, with 13 bases separating them. CDR1 is LNHNV and CDR2 is YYDKDF in the germline V gene (reference sequence). The CDR3 region is CATSREVAPTYNEQFF. CDR3 nucleotide sequence: TGTGCCACCAGCAGAGAAGTAGCGCCTACTTACAATGAGCAGTTCTTC.

This clone was seen a handful of times. The chain recombines TRBV6-1 with TRBJ2-3; tentatively, D is TRBD2 (6 bases). With 2 bases removed from V and 6 bases from J, the gap between germline ends came to 9 bases. Germline V gives CDR1 MNHNS, CDR2 SASEGT. This CDR3 has 13 amino acids. CDR3 coding DNA: TGTGCCAGCAGTGAACGGGGGATGGATACGCAGTATTTT. As protein: CASSERGMDTQYF.

This clone was seen only a few times. V gene TRBV6-5 combines with J gene TRBJ1-6; D is unresolved. The length of the CDR3 is 14 residues. Trimming took off 6 bases at V and 8 bases at J, with 14 bases between the two ends. Per germline, CDR1 MNHEY and CDR2 SVGAGI. CDR3 nucleotides: TGTGCCAGCAGAAAAAACGCAGTCTATTCACCCCTCCACTTT. Its protein is CASRKNAVYSPLHF.

This chain connects TRBV5-4 to TRBJ2-7, with D unresolved. The CDR3 has 12 residues. From germline, CDR1 is SGHNT and CDR2 YYREEE (reference sequence). Deletions cut 0 bases from V and 3 bases from J, with 4 bases between. The CDR3 protein is CASSLDYYEQYF. In nucleotides, the CDR3 is TGTGCCAGCAGCTTGGACTACTACGAGCAGTACTTC.

The J gene is TRBJ1-2, the V gene TRBV7-9; D is ambiguous. V was clipped by 5 bases and J by 5 bases, with 15 bases between them. The V gene's germline CDR1 is SEHNR and CDR2 FQNEAQ (reference sequence). The CDR3 runs 14 residues. CDR3 nucleotides: TGTGCCAGCAGCCCTCGAACTGCGGGGTATGGCTACACCTTC. This translates into CASSPRTAGYGYTF.

This chain joins TRBV7-9 and TRBJ1-2; tentatively, D is TRBD1 (6 bases). The CDR3 sequence is 12 residues long. V lost 6 bases to trimming and J lost 8 bases, with 13 bases between them. Germline loops: CDR1 SEHNR, CDR2 FQNEAQ (reference sequence). The CDR3 sequence is CASRETGEGYTF. DNA for the CDR3: TGTGCCAGCAGAGAGACAGGCGAGGGCTACACCTTC.

The CDR3 bases are TGTGCCAGCAGCTCCGGATGGGGCGAATGGAATCAGCCCCAGCATTTT. Translating gives CASSSGWGEWNQPQHF. The chain is built from TRBV7-9 and TRBJ1-5; D is possibly TRBD1 (5 bases). The CDR3 has 16 amino acids. The germline gives CDR1 SEHNR, CDR2 FQNEAQ (reference sequence). The V gene lost 4 bases and the J gene lost 4 bases, with 17 bases spanning the gap.

This chain connects TRBV28 to TRBJ1-5; TRBD1 matches at 7 bases. Germline-derived CDR1 and CDR2 are MDHEN and SYDVKM. The CDR3 sequence is 21 residues long. J was trimmed by 2 bases and V by 2 bases; bases with no gene match: 21. The CDR3 DNA reads TGTGCCAGCAGTTTAGGACTGAGACAGGGCCCCGGGCAGTGGGGCAATCAGCCCCAGCATTTT. Its translation is CASSLGLRQGPGQWGNQPQHF. The full variable domain, rest sourced from reference TRBV28 and TRBJ1-5, is DVKVTQSSRYLVKRTGEKVFLECVQDMDHENMFWYRQDPGLGLRLIYFSYDVKMKEKGDIPEGYSVSREKKERFSLILESASTNQTSMYLCASSLGLRQGPGQWGNQPQHFGDGTRLSIL.

V usage is TRBV12-3 or TRBV12-4 and J usage is TRBJ2-2, with D possibly TRBD2 on 5 matching bases. Trimming cost V 5 bases and J 8 bases, with 9 bases left between them. The CDR3 extends over 12 amino acids. The CDR3 reads CASSLTRGELFF. The DNA of the CDR3 is TGTGCCAGCAGTCTAACTAGAGGGGAGCTGTTTTTT.

This clone was recorded only once. V and J are TRBV2 and TRBJ2-5, with a weak D call TRBD1 (6 bases). The CDR3 is 13 amino acids. CDR1 and CDR2 (germline): SNHLY, FYNNEI. The germline V and J ends were trimmed by 8 bases and 5 bases, with 15 bases remaining between them. Written as DNA, the CDR3 is TGTGCCAGCGAACCGGGCCAGGGGGAGACCCAGTACTTC. It is translated as CASEPGQGETQYF.

This clone appeared a few times. The chain combines TRBV4-1 with TRBJ1-5; D remains ambiguous. Trimming pared 2 bases from V and 5 bases from J, leaving 16 bases between. This CDR3 has 16 residues. Germline V gene sequence: CDR1 MGHRA, CDR2 YSYEKL. The CDR3 sequence is CASSQLPAARDQPQHF. The CDR3 nucleotides are TGCGCCAGCAGCCAACTCCCTGCCGCGAGGGATCAGCCCCAGCATTTT.

The rearrangement links TRBV24-1 to TRBJ2-1; D is unresolved. The length of the CDR3 is 17 residues. The germline V gene encodes CDR1 KGHDR and CDR2 SFDVKD. Trimming removed 0 bases at V and 3 bases at J, with 14 bases between. Written as DNA, the CDR3 is TGTGCCACCAGTGATTTGAAGGAGAGCAGATTCTACAATGAGCAGTTCTTC. Protein sequence: CATSDLKESRFYNEQFF.

J is TRBJ2-5 and V is TRBV5-1, with 14 bases aligning to TRBD2. CDR1 and CDR2 from the germline V gene are SGHRS and YFSETQ. CDR3 size: 16 residues. Trimming at V came to 0 bases and at J to 7 bases, leaving 5 bases not matched to a gene. The CDR3 DNA is TGCGCCAGCAGCTTGGATGTGACTAGCGGGAGGGGGACCCAGTACTTC. Amino acid sequence: CASSLDVTSGRGTQYF.

CDR3 nucleotides: TGTGCCAGTAGTCACCTAACAGGGGTGAACACTGAAGCTTTCTTT. It yields the protein CASSHLTGVNTEAFF. V and J are TRBV19 and TRBJ1-1; 7 bases fit TRBD1. J gave up 0 bases and V 5 bases, and 6 bases lay outside the gene matches. CDR1 and CDR2 (germline): LNHDA, SQIVND (reference sequence). The CDR3 consists of 15 residues.

The CDR3 DNA reads TGTGCCAGTAGTATAGGGACAGGAGTCACTGAAGCTTTCTTT. This codes for CASSIGTGVTEAFF. The chain has TRBV19 and TRBJ1-1, with TRBD1 matching 7 bases. V lost 1 base, J lost 4 bases, and 3 bases stayed unmatched. Looked up from germline, CDR1 is LNHDA and CDR2 is SQIVND (reference sequence). CDR3 length equals 14 residues.

Concerning this clone itself: The identical CDR3 is also encoded by other nucleotide sequences in the sample. The chain combines TRBV9 with TRBJ2-7, with TRBD2 identical over 7 bases. Trimming removed 0 bases from V and 4 bases from J; junction bases left unmatched: 1. The CDR3 contains 13 residues. Looked up from germline, CDR1 is SGDLS and CDR2 is YYNGEE. CDR3 bases: TGTGCCAGCAGCGTAGGCGGGAGTTACGAGCAGTACTTC. Protein: CASSVGGSYEQYF.